The rows below give T cell receptor beta chains drawn from one sample of a study of blood T cell repertoires in COVID-19. Using immunoSEQ multiplex PCR, the repertoire was profiled, and TCRdb retains in-frame clones only, with some absent. The table shows about 300,000 clones, with about nine tenths occurring only once. Sequencing was carried out using peripheral blood. The receptor source for this set is a woman between 25 and 40 years old who had recovered from COVID-19. The CDR3 runs from the conserved cysteine through the conserved F or W. D genes are given only for firm matches. Only some rows state a clone size, as once, few, many or a class for expanded clones.

>TRBD1|.|TRBV24-1|TRBJ2-7
CATRRQGAYEQYF
TGTGCCACCAGGAGACAGGGAGCCTACGAGCAGTACTTC
>.|few|TRBV30|TRBJ1-3
CAWSVTQVVSGNTIYF
TGTGCCTGGAGTGTTACACAGGTAGTCTCTGGAAACACCATATATTTT
>.|.|TRBV9|TRBJ2-7
CASSVGSEKLYEQYF
TGTGCCAGCAGCGTAGGATCGGAAAAACTATACGAGCAGTACTTC
>.|.|TRBV3-1/TRBV3-2|TRBJ1-5
CASSQDGGTADQPQHF
TGTGCCAGCAGCCAAGATGGAGGAACAGCCGATCAGCCCCAGCATTTT
>TRBD1|once|TRBV30|TRBJ2-2
CAWGGQGGYTGELFF
TGTGCCTGGGGGGGACAGGGAGGGTACACCGGGGAGCTGTTTTTT
>.|.|TRBV5-6|TRBJ2-5
CASSLDRAEETQYF
TGTGCCAGCAGCTTGGACAGGGCGGAGGAGACCCAGTACTTC
>TRBD1|once|TRBV30|TRBJ1-6
CAWIQGHSPLHF
TGTGCCTGGATACAGGGGCATTCACCCCTCCACTTT
>.|.|TRBV5-4|TRBJ1-2
CASSLDRSSGYTF
TGTGCCAGCAGCTTGGACAGGTCGTCTGGCTACACCTTC
>TRBD1|.|TRBV7-9|TRBJ1-2
CASSLGGQGRGYTF
TGTGCCAGCAGCTTAGGGGGACAGGGCCGGGGCTACACCTTC
>.|.|TRBV7-9|TRBJ2-7
CASSPRGRDYEQYF
TGTGCCAGCAGCCCTCGAGGGAGAGACTACGAGCAGTACTTC
>TRBD1|.|TRBV24-1|TRBJ1-1
CATPDREKTEAFF
TGTGCCACCCCGGACAGGGAAAAAACTGAAGCTTTCTTT
>TRBD1|.|TRBV18|TRBJ1-4
CASSPGQGRTEKLFF
TGTGCCAGCTCACCGGGACAGGGCCGTACCGAAAAACTGTTTTTT
>TRBD1|.|TRBV27|TRBJ1-4
CASSLYRGSGKLFF
TGTGCCAGCAGTTTATACAGGGGATCAGGAAAACTGTTTTTT
>.|.|TRBV24-1|TRBJ2-1
CATSDPQGGHGNEQFF
TGTGCCACCAGTGATCCTCAGGGTGGACACGGCAATGAGCAGTTCTTC
>.|.|TRBV19|TRBJ2-5
CASSIPPVFQETQYF
TGTGCCAGTAGTATTCCACCGGTTTTCCAAGAGACCCAGTACTTC
>TRBD1|.|TRBV5-6|TRBJ2-3
CASSQLGGGTDTQYF
TGTGCCAGCAGCCAACTAGGGGGCGGGACAGATACGCAGTATTTT
>TRBD1|.|TRBV30|TRBJ1-1
CAWSKSGGTEAFF
TGTGCCTGGAGCAAATCAGGGGGCACTGAAGCTTTCTTT
>.|.|TRBV28|TRBJ2-1
CASSLWTAYTRKDNEQFF
TGTGCCAGCAGTCTGTGGACAGCTTATACCCGAAAGGACAATGAGCAGTTCTTC
>TRBD1|.|TRBV10-2|TRBJ1-2
CASRGDSYMNGYTF
TGCGCCAGCAGGGGGGACAGCTATATGAACGGCTACACCTTC
>TRBD2|.|TRBV5-1|TRBJ2-5
CASQRAGGETQYF
TGCGCCAGTCAAAGAGCGGGGGGAGAGACCCAGTACTTC
>.|.|TRBV4-1|TRBJ1-4
CASSQDYKLNEKLFF
TGCGCCAGCAGCCAAGATTATAAACTCAATGAAAAACTGTTTTTT
>TRBD1|.|TRBV5-1|TRBJ2-5
CASRVQGARETQYF
TGCGCCAGCAGAGTACAGGGGGCGCGGGAGACCCAGTACTTC
>.|few|TRBV6-2/TRBV6-3|TRBJ2-7
CASSQQVPPSQLYEQYF
TGTGCCAGCAGTCAACAGGTACCCCCGTCGCAGCTTTACGAGCAGTACTTC
>.|few|TRBV9|TRBJ1-2
CASSVAGDGYGYTF
TGTGCCAGCAGCGTAGCAGGGGACGGCTATGGCTACACCTTC
>TRBD1|.|TRBV5-5|TRBJ1-5
CASSEHRDSSGNQPQHF
TGTGCCAGCAGCGAACACCGGGACAGCTCAGGCAATCAGCCCCAGCATTTT
>.|.|TRBV6-5|TRBJ2-1
CASRWTLNNEQFF
TGTGCCAGCAGGTGGACTCTTAACAATGAGCAGTTCTTC
>TRBD2|.|TRBV14|TRBJ2-7
CASSVPGTRDEQYF
TGTGCCAGCAGCGTACCCGGGACTAGGGACGAGCAGTACTTC
>TRBD1|.|TRBV7-9|TRBJ1-4
CASSVGQTNEKLFF
TGTGCCAGCAGCGTGGGACAGACTAATGAAAAACTGTTTTTT
>TRBD1|.|TRBV13|TRBJ1-1
CASSPEDRANTEAFF
TGTGCCAGCAGCCCAGAGGACAGGGCGAACACTGAAGCTTTCTTT
>TRBD1|.|TRBV7-6|TRBJ1-4
CASSLTGGLANEKLFF
TGTGCCAGCAGCTTGACAGGGGGGTTAGCAAATGAAAAACTGTTTTTT
>.|few|TRBV7-2|TRBJ1-6
CASSLSGPGNNSPLHF
TGTGCCAGCAGCTTATCTGGTCCAGGGAACAATTCACCCCTCCACTTT
>.|.|TRBV28|TRBJ1-1
CASSFYTEAFF
TGTGCCAGCAGTTTTTACACAGAAGCTTTCTTT
>TRBD1|.|TRBV19|TRBJ1-6
CASSGQGRNSPLHF
TGTGCCAGTAGTGGACAGGGGCGGAATTCACCCCTCCACTTT
>.|many|TRBV6-4|TRBJ2-3
CASSEGATDTQYF
TGTGCCAGCAGTGAGGGGGCCACAGATACGCAGTATTTT
>.|.|TRBV18|TRBJ1-3
CASSPRQSGNTIYF
TGTGCCAGCTCCCCGAGACAGAGCGGAAACACCATATATTTT
>.|once|TRBV25-1|TRBJ1-2
CASSQGPSYGYTF
TGTGCCAGCAGTCAGGGGCCCAGTTACGGCTACACCTTC
>TRBD1|.|TRBV19|TRBJ2-7
CASSRRDRAYEQYF
TGTGCCAGTAGTCGCCGGGACAGGGCCTACGAGCAGTACTTC
>.|.|TRBV5-1|TRBJ2-7
CASSLASQDVEQYF
TGCGCCAGCAGCTTGGCCTCCCAGGATGTCGAGCAGTACTTC
>.|.|TRBV5-1|TRBJ1-1
CASSLARVNTEAFF
TGCGCCAGCAGCTTGGCTCGGGTGAACACTGAAGCTTTCTTT
>.|.|TRBV5-5|TRBJ1-2
CASSLPGFREGYTF
TGTGCCAGCAGCTTGCCAGGGTTCCGGGAGGGCTACACCTTC
>TRBD1|.|TRBV7-2|TRBJ2-2
CASRKLPGQGFTGELFF
TGTGCCAGCAGAAAATTACCGGGACAGGGATTCACCGGGGAGCTGTTTTTT
>TRBD1|.|TRBV19|TRBJ1-1
CASSHRGSEAFF
TGTGCCAGTAGCCACAGGGGATCTGAAGCTTTCTTT
>.|.|TRBV27|TRBJ2-5
CASSLVGTGETQYF
TGTGCCAGCAGTTTAGTGGGGACTGGTGAGACCCAGTACTTC
>.|.|TRBV4-2|TRBJ1-2
CASSPISSAGTRSYGYTF
TGTGCCAGCAGCCCTATATCATCTGCGGGGACCAGGAGCTATGGCTACACCTTC
>.|.|TRBV25-1|TRBJ2-1
CASRKTGGNEQFF
TGTGCCAGCAGGAAGACAGGCGGCAATGAGCAGTTCTTC
>.|.|TRBV10-3|TRBJ2-7
CAISEYSPATYEQYF
TGTGCCATCAGTGAGTACTCTCCAGCGACCTACGAGCAGTACTTC
>TRBD2|once|TRBV6-4|TRBJ2-1
CASSDSLAGYNEQFF
TGTGCCAGCAGTGACTCACTAGCGGGCTACAATGAGCAGTTCTTC
>TRBD1|.|TRBV6-6|TRBJ2-1
CASSQPGGAEQFF
TGTGCCAGCAGTCAACCAGGGGGCGCGGAGCAGTTCTTC
>TRBD2|.|TRBV28|TRBJ2-3
CASRGAGARDTQYF
TGTGCCAGCCGGGGAGCGGGGGCTCGGGATACGCAGTATTTT
>TRBD2|once|TRBV5-8|TRBJ2-5
CASSLGRGGRRETQYF
TGTGCCAGCAGCTTGGGGCGGGGGGGCAGAAGAGAGACCCAGTACTTC
>.|.|TRBV4-1|TRBJ2-2
CASSQDWWLADGKTGELFF
TGCGCCAGCAGCCAAGATTGGTGGCTAGCTGATGGAAAGACCGGGGAGCTGTTTTTT
>.|once|TRBV19|TRBJ1-2
CASSIPRGYGYTF
TGTGCCAGTAGTATACCCCGAGGGTATGGCTACACCTTC
>TRBD2|.|TRBV5-1|TRBJ2-5
CASSRELAGGSETQYF
TGCGCCAGCAGCCGAGAACTAGCGGGGGGGTCGGAGACCCAGTACTTC